This TCR beta chain was sequenced for a study of blood T cell repertoires in COVID-19. Study overall: Samples taken during acute and convalescent COVID-19 were collected in the United States, Italy and Spain. Sample material is recorded as cDNA or gDNA derived from T cells, B-cell-depleted T cells, or PBMCs.

The table came from immunoSEQ multiplex PCR; TCRdb's copy has only in-frame clones and leaves some out. Of roughly 150,000 clones listed, around 80% are singletons. This clone has only a few counts. This sequence originates from an older woman in a cohort exposed to, infected with or recovered from COVID-19 (not recorded which). Sample: PBMCs or T cells enriched from blood (not recorded which).

This CDR3 is CASSTTLGHIQYF. The CDR3 DNA is TGTGCCAGCAGTACAACCCTTGGGCACATTCAGTACTTC. This rearrangement joins TRBV27 to TRBJ2-4, with D unresolved. Trimming left V 5 bases short and J 8 bases short, with 13 bases between. This CDR3 is 13 amino acids long. CDR1 is MNHEY, CDR2 SMNVEV, per germline (reference sequence).